A selection of T cell receptor beta chains follows, all from one sample in a study of blood T cell repertoires in COVID-19. This table comes from immunoSEQ multiplex PCR, and its TCRdb copy is limited to in-frame clones, with some not included. The sample lists 150,000 or so clones; 87% were seen once. What was sequenced was peripheral blood. The receptors here all came from a woman aged 45-65 years with acute or convalescent COVID-19. The CDR3 runs from the conserved cysteine through the conserved F or W. A D gene is named only where the DNA matches it firmly. Expanded clones are given a class, and other clones once, few, many or no size at all.

V	size	J	D	DNA	CDR3
TRBV19	-	TRBJ1-2	-	TGTGCCAGTAGTAATTCAGGGACTAACTATGGCTACACCTTC	CASSNSGTNYGYTF
TRBV24-1	-	TRBJ2-1	TRBD2	TGTGCCACCAGTGATCCATCCACGGGACTAGAAAATGAGCAGTTCTTC	CATSDPSTGLENEQFF
TRBV6-5	-	TRBJ2-2	-	TGTGCCAGCAGTTTTACTAGGGTCGGGGAGCTGTTTTTT	CASSFTRVGELFF
TRBV10-3	-	TRBJ2-3	TRBD2	TGTGCCATCAATCGGGGGGGGAGTGTGGGCACAGATACGCAGTATTTT	CAINRGGSVGTDTQYF
TRBV18	-	TRBJ2-3	TRBD2	TGTGCCAGCTCACCGACTAGCGGATCAGATACGCAGTATTTT	CASSPTSGSDTQYF
TRBV5-1	-	TRBJ1-1	-	TGCGCCAGCAGCAGCGGGCCCTCTAACACTGAAGCTTTCTTT	CASSSGPSNTEAFF
TRBV3-1/TRBV3-2	-	TRBJ2-2	-	TGTGCCAGCAGCCACCGGGGGGCCAACGGGGAGCTGTTTTTT	CASSHRGANGELFF
TRBV6-5	-	TRBJ2-7	-	TGTGCCAGCAGTAGCGGGCAGAGCTCCTACGAGCAGTACTTC	CASSSGQSSYEQYF
TRBV11-2	-	TRBJ2-3	TRBD1	TGTGCCAGCAGCTTGACAGGGGCGCGAACAGATACGCAGTATTTT	CASSLTGARTDTQYF
TRBV10-3	-	TRBJ1-5	TRBD1	TGTGCCATCAGCGACCGAGACAGGGAATATCAGCCCCAGCATTTT	CAISDRDREYQPQHF
TRBV4-3	-	TRBJ1-6	TRBD1	TGCGCCAGCAGCCAACTTCGGACAGGGAATAATTCACCCCTCCACTTT	CASSQLRTGNNSPLHF
TRBV19	-	TRBJ2-2	-	TGTGCCAGTAGTCGACAGCTAACCGGGGAGCTGTTTTTT	CASSRQLTGELFF
TRBV5-8	-	TRBJ1-2	TRBD1	TGTGCCAGCAGCATACAGGGGGCCTATGGCTACACCTTC	CASSIQGAYGYTF
TRBV19	once	TRBJ1-2	-	TGTGCCAGTAGTATACCGGGAGACAGACCCAACTATGGCTACACCTTC	CASSIPGDRPNYGYTF
TRBV12-5	-	TRBJ1-1	TRBD1	TGTGCTAGTGGTTTAGGACAGGGGGAGAACACTGAAGCTTTCTTT	CASGLGQGENTEAFF
TRBV6-5	-	TRBJ1-4	-	TGTGCCAGCCAACCCGGAGGGGCTGGTAATGAAAAACTGTTTTTT	CASQPGGAGNEKLFF
TRBV19	-	TRBJ1-1	TRBD1	TGTGCCAGTAGTATGACAGGGTTTGGTACTGAAGCTTTCTTT	CASSMTGFGTEAFF
TRBV6-6	-	TRBJ1-2	-	TGTGCCAGCAGTTACTCAGAGGCAGTTTATGGCTACACCTTC	CASSYSEAVYGYTF
TRBV19	-	TRBJ1-3	TRBD1	TGTGCCAGTAGTAGCAGACAGGGGGGCCTCTCTGGAAACACCATATATTTT	CASSSRQGGLSGNTIYF
TRBV10-3	-	TRBJ2-5	-	TGTGCCATCAGCGAGGGGCAGGAACAAGAGACCCAGTACTTC	CAISEGQEQETQYF
TRBV7-3	-	TRBJ1-1	-	TGTGCCAGCAGCTCCGCGGGGAACACTGAAGCTTTCTTT	CASSSAGNTEAFF
TRBV30	-	TRBJ1-1	-	TGTGCCTGCCCTTTCAGGGGCACTGAAGCTTTCTTT	CACPFRGTEAFF
TRBV2	-	TRBJ1-1	-	TGTGCCAGCCAAATCACAATGAACACTGAAGCTTTCTTT	CASQITMNTEAFF
TRBV29-1	-	TRBJ2-1	-	TGCAGCGTATTAACAGGCCAACTCCCCTACAATGAGCAGTTCTTC	CSVLTGQLPYNEQFF
TRBV18	-	TRBJ2-2	-	TGTGCCAGCTCACCGGACAGTGACACCGGGGAGCTGTTTTTT	CASSPDSDTGELFF
TRBV5-4	-	TRBJ2-3	-	TGTGCCAGCAGCTTGGGGGTAGCGGTAAATACAGATACGCAGTATTTT	CASSLGVAVNTDTQYF
TRBV18	-	TRBJ1-1	TRBD1	TGTGCCAGCTCACCTACAGGGGGCTTGGACACTGAAGCTTTCTTT	CASSPTGGLDTEAFF
TRBV29-1	-	TRBJ2-3	-	TGCAGCGTTGAATTCCGAACCCCCACTGGCACAGATACGCAGTATTTT	CSVEFRTPTGTDTQYF
TRBV9	-	TRBJ2-1	-	TGTGCCAGCAGCGTAAATAGCGGCAATGAGCAGTTCTTC	CASSVNSGNEQFF
TRBV3-1/TRBV3-2	-	TRBJ1-4	TRBD1	TGTGCCAGCAGCGGACAGGTCGCAACTAATGAAAAACTGTTTTTT	CASSGQVATNEKLFF
TRBV6-1	-	TRBJ1-4	-	TGTGCCAGCAGTGACCTTCAGGTACTGTTTTTT	CASSDLQVLFF
TRBV7-6	-	TRBJ2-3	TRBD2	TGTGCCAGCAGCCGCACGGACAGGATAGCGGGGGGGGCTAACACAGATACGCAGTATTTT	CASSRTDRIAGGANTDTQYF
TRBV5-8	-	TRBJ1-2	TRBD1	TGTGCCAGCAGCTCCCCAGGGGGAGGCTATGGCTACACCTTC	CASSSPGGGYGYTF
TRBV27	-	TRBJ1-6	-	TGTGCCAGCAGCCCCCATAAGCAGGGTAATTCACCCCTCCACTTT	CASSPHKQGNSPLHF
TRBV5-5	-	TRBJ1-1	-	TGTGCCAGCAGCTTGGCCGGCAGGTGGGACACTGAAGCTTTCTTT	CASSLAGRWDTEAFF
TRBV6-5	few	TRBJ1-1	-	TGTGCCAGCAGTTACGAGGATGAAGCTTTCTTT	CASSYEDEAFF
TRBV6-2/TRBV6-3	few	TRBJ2-1	-	TGTGCCAGCAGTAATTCAGGGGTAAGGAATGAGCAGTTCTTC	CASSNSGVRNEQFF
TRBV12-5	-	TRBJ1-5	-	TGTGCTAGTGGTGCCGGGAGGCAGGAGGTGAGTCAGCCCCAGCATTTT	CASGAGRQEVSQPQHF
TRBV7-9	-	TRBJ2-1	TRBD2	TGTGCCAGCACCGAGAGGAAAGCGGGAGGGTCCTACAATGAGCAGTTCTTC	CASTERKAGGSYNEQFF
TRBV18	-	TRBJ2-2	-	TGTGCCAGCTCACCCATGGGACACCTCACCGGGGAGCTGTTTTTT	CASSPMGHLTGELFF
TRBV13	-	TRBJ1-6	TRBD1	TGTGCCAGCAGCCACACAGGGGGTAGCTCCTATAATTCACCCCTCCACTTT	CASSHTGGSSYNSPLHF
TRBV7-2	-	TRBJ1-5	-	TGTGCCAGCAGCTTAGGAATGAGCGGCAATCAGCCCCAGCATTTT	CASSLGMSGNQPQHF